This T cell receptor (beta chain) was sequenced for a study of type 1 regulatory T cells. Study context: This in vitro CD4 product, T-allo10, is enriched for Tr1 cells and alloantigen-specific. General study results and limits: Type 1 regulatory T cells had a more restricted TCR repertoire than non-type 1 regulatory T cells.

Concerning this clonotype: Its target is unknown.

MiXCR, applied by TCRdb to the reads, yields one record per CDR3 protein. The data show about 42,000 distinct CDR3 sequences, 9% to 15% seen once. Germline V lookup: CDR1 DFQATT, CDR2 SNEGSKA (reference sequence). The CDR3 extends over 13 amino acids. With 6 bases removed from V and 2 bases from J, the gap between germline ends came to 12 bases. The chain recombines TRBV20-1 with TRBJ2-3, with a tentative D call TRBD1 (5 bases). The clonotype was recovered from a human donor in good health. The sequenced sample was cultured non-Tr1 T cells, either the whole culture or a sorted T cell fraction (not recorded which). CDR3 region: CSARRQSTDTQYF. The CDR3 DNA reads as TGCAGTGCCAGAAGACAGTCCACAGATACGCAGTATTTT.